The 15 T cell receptor beta chains in this list originate from one sample, sequenced in a study of T cells after posttransplantation cyclophosphamide. Using immunoSEQ multiplex PCR, the repertoire was profiled, and TCRdb retains in-frame clones only, with some absent. Singletons are absent from the sample, which has 45,000 to 55,000 clones. Sequenced: PBMCs. The receptors here all came from a middle-aged man in good health, CMV-negative, and a related stem cell transplant donor.

This clone was recorded many times. V is TRBV11-3 and J is TRBJ2-2; 9 nucleotides align to TRBD2. J lost 3 bases, V lost 1 base, and 6 bases had no gene match. From germline, CDR1 is SGHNT and CDR2 YENEEA. This CDR3 is 17 amino acids long. The CDR3 DNA follows: TGTGCCAGCAGCTTAGGGGCAGCGGGAGGTCACACCGGGGAGCTGTTTTTT. It is translated as CASSLGAAGGHTGELFF.

There are many counts of this clone. This chain joins TRBV11-1 and TRBJ2-1, with 14 bases identical to TRBD2. The J segment lost 9 bases and the V segment lost 8 bases, leaving 12 bases of the junction unmatched. The germline gives CDR1 SGHAT, CDR2 FQDESV (reference sequence). The CDR3 has 16 residues. The CDR3 region is CASGARLAGGPGEQFF. The CDR3 bases are TGTGCCAGCGGGGCCCGACTAGCGGGAGGGCCTGGTGAGCAGTTCTTC.

Ten or more counts support this clone. V gene TRBV7-6 combines with J gene TRBJ1-1, with D perhaps matching TRBD1 (5 bases). Deletions cut 2 bases from V and 1 base from J, with 26 bases between. The V gene's germline CDR1 is SGHVS and CDR2 FNYEAQ. The CDR3 is 20 residues long. CDR3 nucleotides: TGTGCCAGCAGCTTAACACCCATTCGAGGAACAGGAAGCCCGAACACTGAAGCTTTCTTT. This translates into CASSLTPIRGTGSPNTEAFF.

This clone was recorded many times. The chain has TRBV28 and TRBJ2-1, with D perhaps TRBD1 (6 bases). The CDR3 loop spans 16 amino acids. From germline, CDR1 is MDHEN and CDR2 SYDVKM. Trimming removed 5 bases at V and 3 bases at J, with 17 bases between. The CDR3 bases are TGTGCCAGCAGTCCGACTACAGGGCAAGTCTACAATGAGCAGTTCTTC. As protein: CASSPTTGQVYNEQFF.

This clone appeared many times. As DNA, the CDR3 is TGTGCCAGCAGCTTAGCGACTAGCGGGCCCAATGAGCAGTTCTTC. This translates into CASSLATSGPNEQFF. The J gene is TRBJ2-1, the V gene TRBV11-3; TRBD2 matches at 10 bases. V shed 1 base, J shed 6 bases, and the junction held 3 bases outside the gene matches. The CDR3 runs 15 residues. CDR1 SGHNT and CDR2 YENEEA come from the germline V gene.

This clone was recorded many times. The chain joins TRBV4-1 to TRBJ1-1; a weak D match, TRBD1 (6 bases). The CDR3 spans 17 residues. V dropped 0 bases and J dropped 3 bases, with 17 bases sitting between them. CDR1 is MGHRA, CDR2 YSYEKL, per germline. The CDR3 DNA is TGCGCCAGCAGCCAAGATATTAGGGGGATGAAGGACACTGAAGCTTTCTTT. Protein sequence: CASSQDIRGMKDTEAFF.

The table lists this clone with many counts. V is TRBV9 and J is TRBJ2-3; 7 nucleotides agree with TRBD2. The J segment lost 1 base and the V segment lost 4 bases, leaving 6 bases of the junction unmatched. This CDR3 is built from 15 residues. Germline CDR1 SGDLS, CDR2 YYNGEE. The CDR3, as DNA: TGTGCCAGCAGCCCCCGAACTAGCGGCACAGATACGCAGTATTTT. This translates into CASSPRTSGTDTQYF. Full variable domain (missing parts from reference TRBV9 and TRBJ2-3): DSGVTQTPKHLITATGQRVTLRCSPRSGDLSVYWYQQSLDQGLQFLIQYYNGEERAKGNILERFSAQQFPDLHSELNLSSLELGDSALYFCASSPRTSGTDTQYFGPGTRLTVL.

This clone was detected many times. This rearrangement joins TRBV5-8 to TRBJ1-1; D is possibly TRBD1 (5 bases). The germline V and J ends were trimmed by 1 base and 2 bases, with 6 bases remaining between them. Per the germline V gene, CDR1 is SGHTS and CDR2 is YDEGEE. The CDR3 covers 13 residues. CDR3 sequence: CASSLQGNTEAFF. The CDR3 nucleotides read TGTGCCAGCAGCTTGCAGGGTAACACTGAAGCTTTCTTT.

In this sample, this clone turned up a few times. It may be a read error: a sequence one base away is much more abundant. The DNA for the CDR3 is TGTGCCAGCGACCCCGGGACACGCACTGAAGCTTTCTTT. Its protein is CASDPGTRTEAFF. J is TRBJ1-1 and V is TRBV28; D is possibly TRBD1 (6 bases). The CDR3 sequence is 13 residues long. V was trimmed by 8 bases and J by 4 bases, leaving 14 bases between them. The germline gives CDR1 MDHEN, CDR2 SYDVKM.

At least ten counts were recorded for this clone. The gene calls are TRBV6-5 and TRBJ2-5; possible D gene TRBD1, 6 bases. The V end lost 6 bases, the J end lost 1 base, and 12 bases lay between the germline ends. The CDR3 length is 14 residues. Per germline, CDR1 MNHEY and CDR2 SVGAGI. The CDR3 nucleotides read TGTGCCAGCAGCCGAGGACAGCCCCAAGAGACCCAGTACTTC. This encodes CASSRGQPQETQYF.

Ten or more counts support this clone. The CDR3 loop reads CASSTPQSSYNEQFF. In nucleotides, the CDR3 is TGTGCCAGCAGCACACCTCAAAGCTCCTACAATGAGCAGTTCTTC. The chain employs TRBV7-9 and TRBJ2-1; the D is unclear. V lost 5 bases and J lost 0, with 11 bases in between. This CDR3 has 15 residues. CDR1 is SEHNR and CDR2 is FQNEAQ in the germline V gene (reference sequence).

This clone was detected ten times or more. The chain has TRBV11-3 and TRBJ2-1; 7 nucleotides match TRBD2. Germline CDR1 reads SGHNT; CDR2 reads YENEEA. The CDR3 spans 14 residues. V was clipped by 4 bases and J by 6 bases; unmatched bases: 6. The CDR3 loop reads CASSWGGRGNEQFF. The CDR3 DNA reads as TGTGCCAGCAGCTGGGGGGGAAGGGGCAATGAGCAGTTCTTC.

This clone was recorded many times. V usage is TRBV7-2 and J usage is TRBJ2-3, with 14 positions matching TRBD2. Trimming at V came to 4 bases and at J to 2 bases, leaving 11 bases not matched to a gene. In germline, CDR1 is SGHTA, CDR2 FQGNSA. The CDR3 spans 19 residues. CDR3 DNA sequence: TGTGCCAGCAGCTCGGGACTAGCGGGAGAGTTTCGGCTCACAGATACGCAGTATTTT. Translation gives CASSSGLAGEFRLTDTQYF.

This clone was observed many times. This chain links TRBV29-1 with TRBJ2-7; D call uncertain. The germline gives CDR1 SQVTM, CDR2 ANQGSEA. The CDR3 length is 13 residues. Trimming cost V 1 base and J 2 bases, with 9 bases left between them. The CDR3 bases are TGCAGCGTTGAAGGGCAATTTACCTACGAGCAGTACTTC. Translation gives CSVEGQFTYEQYF.

This clone appeared many times. The gene calls are TRBV29-1 and TRBJ2-7; 10 bases agree with TRBD1. With 0 bases clipped from V and 2 bases from J, the junction kept 4 bases outside the gene matches. The CDR3 length is 15 residues. Germline V gene sequence: CDR1 SQVTM, CDR2 ANQGSEA. The CDR3 DNA follows: TGCAGCGTTGAAGATTCCGGGACAGGGGCCTACGAGCAGTACTTC. Protein product: CSVEDSGTGAYEQYF.